The 31 T cell receptor beta chains reported below all come from one sample, sequenced in a study of CD8 T cells in ankylosing spondylitis. TCRdb reprocessed the 5' RACE reads with MiXCR, giving one entry per CDR3 protein. The table has under 130,000 distinct CDR3 sequences, about 25% seen once. The sequencing input was synovial fluid, either unsorted or a sorted T cell fraction (not recorded which). All receptors come from a male donor with ankylosing spondylitis.

The CDR3 nucleotides are TGCGCCAGCAGCTCCTCTAGCGGACAGAGCACAGATACGCAGTATTTT. This translates into CASSSSSGQSTDTQYF. The V call is TRBV5-1, the J call TRBJ2-3; a weak D match, TRBD2 (7 bases). CDR1 and CDR2 from the germline V gene are SGHRS and YFSETQ. The CDR3 spans 16 residues. Trimming stripped 3 bases from V and 0 bases from J, with 14 bases between.

Remarks on this clonotype: At one end, the junction sequence differs from germline, possibly due to a read error. The chain uses TRBV11-2 and TRBJ2-5, with 7 bases identical to TRBD1. There are 11 residues in the CDR3. The V gene's germline CDR1 is SGHAT and CDR2 FQNNGV. CDR3 loop: CASSQFGTALF. The CDR3, as DNA: TGTGCCAGCAGCCAGTTTGGGACAGCTCTCTTC.

This clonotype appeared a few times. The rearrangement links TRBV30 to TRBJ2-2; D is ambiguous. The CDR3 spans 12 residues. The V gene lost 2 bases and the J gene lost 9 bases, with 10 bases spanning the gap. Per the germline V gene, CDR1 is GTSNPN and CDR2 is SVGIG (reference sequence). The CDR3 is CAWSPRARELFF. The DNA of the CDR3 is TGTGCCTGGAGTCCCCGGGCCCGGGAGCTGTTTTTT.

This rearrangement joins TRBV12-3 or TRBV12-4 to TRBJ2-4, with 7 bases fitting TRBD2. V gave up 6 bases and J gave up 9 bases; unmatched junction bases: 8. This CDR3 region has 13 residues. The CDR3: CASRSAGGGIQYF. Written as DNA, the CDR3 is TGTGCCAGCAGGTCCGCTGGGGGGGGCATTCAGTACTTC.

The CDR3 DNA reads as TGTGCCAGCAGTGAATTTGAGGAAACCGGGGAGCTGTTTTTT. Residues: CASSEFEETGELFF. The rearrangement joins TRBV25-1 to TRBJ2-2; D unclear. CDR3 length equals 14 residues. The germline gives CDR1 MGHDK, CDR2 SYGVNS. V was shortened by 1 base and J by 5 bases, with 8 bases between the two germline ends.

The chain carries TRBV29-1 and TRBJ1-2; D gene uncertain. This CDR3 has 11 amino acids. CDR1 is SQVTM, CDR2 ANQGSEA, per germline. Trimming removed 4 bases at V and 2 bases at J, with 5 bases between. This CDR3 is CSVAKNYGYTF. In DNA, the CDR3 is TGCAGCGTTGCGAAGAACTATGGCTACACCTTC.

This clonotype has a handful of counts. J is TRBJ2-7 and V is TRBV10-3, with a possible D match to TRBD1 (5 bases). The CDR3 runs to 13 residues. Germline loops: CDR1 ENHRY, CDR2 SYGVKD. Trimming cost V 0 bases and J 2 bases, with 5 bases left between them. Here the CDR3 reads CAISESGPYEQYF. As DNA, the CDR3 is TGTGCCATCAGTGAGTCGGGGCCCTACGAGCAGTACTTC.

The chain joins TRBV6-1 to TRBJ1-5; TRBD1 agrees at 10 bases. V lost 6 bases and J lost 2; bases outside the gene matches: 4. The germline V gene encodes CDR1 MNHNS and CDR2 SASEGT. The CDR3 totals 15 residues. CDR3: CASRTGGDRNQPQHF. CDR3 nucleotide sequence: TGTGCCAGCAGGACAGGGGGCGACCGCAATCAGCCCCAGCATTTT.

The chain recombines TRBV7-8 with TRBJ1-5, with D uncertain. In germline, CDR1 is SGHVS, CDR2 FQNEAQ. Deletions cut 4 bases from V and 7 bases from J, with 11 bases between. This CDR3 has 13 amino acids. The CDR3 DNA is TGTGCCAGCAGCTACCGCAGGTCCCAGCCCCAGCATTTT. Its translation is CASSYRRSQPQHF.

This sequence joins TRBV20-1 and TRBJ2-3; 8 bases map to TRBD1. After removal of 5 bases from V and 2 bases from J, the junction contained 3 bases not matched to a gene. CDR1 DFQATT and CDR2 SNEGSKA come from the germline V gene (reference sequence). This CDR3 spans 13 amino acids. This chain's CDR3 is CSAETGDTDTQYF. DNA for the CDR3: TGCAGTGCTGAGACAGGGGACACAGATACGCAGTATTTT.

This clonotype has only a few counts. The chain uses TRBV7-9 and TRBJ2-1; 7 nucleotides match TRBD2. CDR1 is SEHNR, CDR2 FQNEAQ, per germline (reference sequence). The length of the CDR3 is 13 residues. After removal of 4 bases from V and 15 bases from J, the junction contained 12 bases not matched to a gene. The CDR3 reads CASSSYQSGGPFF. The CDR3 bases are TGTGCCAGCAGCTCGTACCAATCGGGAGGTCCGTTCTTC.

V gene TRBV7-2 combines with J gene TRBJ1-5; no definite D call. The germline CDR1 and CDR2 sequences are SGHTA and FQGNSA. V lost 4 bases and J 4 bases, leaving 8 bases between the germline ends. This CDR3 has 13 residues. The CDR3: CASSSRANQPQHF. The DNA of the CDR3 is TGTGCCAGCAGCTCGAGAGCGAATCAGCCCCAGCATTTT.

This clonotype is termed medium-sized. The rearrangement links TRBV29-1 to TRBJ2-7; no definite D call. Germline CDR1 is SQVTM and CDR2 is ANQGSEA. The CDR3 has 14 amino acids. V was clipped by 4 bases and J by 1 base, with 14 bases between them. DNA for the CDR3: TGCAGCGTTGTCGAACAGCTTACATCCTACGAGCAGTACTTC. Translation: CSVVEQLTSYEQYF.

In nucleotides, the CDR3 is TGTGCCAGCAGCCGGGACAGGGGTTCCGCCGAGCAGTACTTC. Encoded protein: CASSRDRGSAEQYF. This sequence joins TRBV7-2 and TRBJ2-7; 10 bases map to TRBD1. J gave up 6 bases and V 5 bases, and 7 bases lay outside the gene matches. Germline V lookup: CDR1 SGHTA, CDR2 FQGNSA. The CDR3 extends over 14 amino acids.

V usage is TRBV29-1 and J usage is TRBJ2-4; 12 nucleotides agree with TRBD1. The length of the CDR3 is 19 residues. Germline V gene data show CDR1 as SQVTM and CDR2 as ANQGSEA. After removal of 0 bases from V and 0 bases from J, the junction contained 9 bases not matched to a gene. For the CDR3, the DNA is TGCAGCGTTGAAGAACCGGGACAGGGGGCTCTTGGAGCCAAAAACATTCAGTACTTC. Translated, it gives CSVEEPGQGALGAKNIQYF.

This chain connects TRBV20-1 to TRBJ2-5; the match to TRBD1 covers 9 bases. Germline assignment: CDR1 DFQATT and CDR2 SNEGSKA (reference sequence). The trim removed 3 bases at V and 2 bases at J, leaving 7 bases unmatched. This CDR3 is built from 15 residues. The CDR3 DNA sequence: TGCAGTGCTAGTGGGGACAGGGTTCTTCAAGAGACCCAGTACTTC. It codes for CSASGDRVLQETQYF.

The sample holds a few counts of this clonotype. The rearrangement joins TRBV9 to TRBJ1-3; D ambiguous. The CDR3 extends over 15 amino acids. Trimming cost V 0 bases and J 4 bases, with 11 bases left between them. CDR1 SGDLS and CDR2 YYNGEE come from the germline V gene. The CDR3 sequence: CASSVDVTSGNTIYF. In DNA, the CDR3 is TGTGCCAGCAGCGTAGATGTGACATCGGGAAACACCATATATTTT.

This clonotype was seen a handful of times. The chain uses TRBV20-1 and TRBJ2-1; no definite D call. The CDR3 totals 13 residues. V lost 4 bases, J lost 3 bases, and 10 bases lay in between. Germline V gene data show CDR1 as DFQATT and CDR2 as SNEGSKA (reference sequence). CDR3 in amino acids: CSAIGLFYNEQFF. CDR3 DNA: TGCAGTGCTATCGGGCTATTCTACAATGAGCAGTTCTTC.

The rearrangement links TRBV27 to TRBJ1-5; D gene uncertain. Trimming removed 2 bases at V and 5 bases at J, with 13 bases between. The V gene's germline CDR1 is MNHEY and CDR2 SMNVEV (reference sequence). CDR3 length: 15 amino acids. The CDR3 region has the DNA TGTGCCAGCAGTTTAAGCAACGGCATGGATCAGCCCCAGCATTTT. Amino acids: CASSLSNGMDQPQHF.

This clonotype was counted a few times. The chain recombines TRBV5-5 with TRBJ2-7; D unclear. V gave up 4 bases and J gave up 3 bases, with 17 bases separating them. Germline values: CDR1 SGHKS, CDR2 YYEKEE (reference sequence). CDR3 length: 15 amino acids. Written as DNA, the CDR3 is TGTGCCAGCAGCGCCTCCCCTTCACCCATCTACGAGCAGTACGTC. Translating it yields CASSASPSPIYEQYV.

J is TRBJ2-2 and V is TRBV4-1; 8 bases line up with TRBD1. Germline V lookup: CDR1 MGHRA, CDR2 YSYEKL. The CDR3 has 17 amino acids. Losses at the gene ends were 2 bases for V and 5 bases for J; bases not matched to a gene: 10. CDR3 amino acids: CASSQIWDRHRTGELFF. In DNA form, the CDR3 reads TGCGCCAGCAGCCAAATATGGGACAGGCACAGAACCGGGGAGCTGTTTTTT.

This clonotype came up a few times. The V gene is TRBV5-6, the J gene TRBJ2-5, with TRBD1 matching 7 bases. The CDR3 is 16 residues long. The J segment lost 4 bases and the V segment lost 2 bases, leaving 11 bases of the junction unmatched. The germline V gene encodes CDR1 SGHDT and CDR2 YYEEEE. CDR3 DNA: TGTGCCAGCAGCTTTCGTGCAGGGGGAATGGGAGAGACCCAGTACTTC. Translating it yields CASSFRAGGMGETQYF.

A few counts support this clonotype. Here the CDR3 omits its conserved ending phenylalanine or tryptophan, so a read error is the likely source. No DNA is shown, since the ends of the CDR3 on it are uncertain; the CDR3 is the one TCRdb lists. This sequence joins TRBV29-1 and TRBJ2-5; the tabulated D call, TRBD1, remains unverified against the DNA. In germline, CDR1 is SQVTM, CDR2 ANQGSEA. Ends included, the CDR3 has 9 residues. The CDR3 loop is CSPRGRGPH.

V is TRBV5-5 and J is TRBJ2-7; D tentatively reads TRBD1 or TRBD2 (6 bases each). Between the trimmed V and J ends, which lost 2 bases and 2 bases, there was a span of 14 bases. Per germline, CDR1 SGHKS and CDR2 YYEKEE (reference sequence). CDR3 size: 15 residues. CDR3 protein: CASSLTRGEAYEQYF. The CDR3 bases are TGTGCCAGCAGCTTAACTAGGGGGGAAGCCTACGAGCAGTACTTC. The full variable domain, completed using reference TRBV5-5 and TRBJ2-7, is DAGVTQSPTHLIKTRGQQVTLRCSPISGHKSVSWYQQVLGQGPQFIFQYYEKEERGRGNFPDRFSARQFPNYSSELNVNALLLGDSALYLCASSLTRGEAYEQYFGPGTRLTVT.

This clonotype was found once. The chain links TRBV24-1 to TRBJ2-1, with 9 positions matching TRBD1. Germline lookup yields CDR1 KGHDR and CDR2 SFDVKD. J was trimmed by 6 bases and V by 2 bases; bases with no gene match: 4. This CDR3 is built from 15 residues. In nucleotides, the CDR3 is TGTGCCACCAGTGATTCCGGGACAGGGCGCAATGAGCAGTTCTTC. Its protein is CATSDSGTGRNEQFF.

The J gene is TRBJ1-1, the V gene TRBV5-1; D is unresolved. Per germline, CDR1 SGHRS and CDR2 YFSETQ. The V gene lost 3 bases and the J gene lost 4 bases, with 16 bases spanning the gap. This CDR3 comprises 15 residues. The CDR3: CASSSEAVWSTEAFF. CDR3 DNA sequence: TGCGCCAGCAGCTCGGAGGCTGTGTGGAGCACTGAAGCTTTCTTT.

This clonotype turned up a few times. This chain uses TRBV27 with TRBJ2-1; TRBD2 matches at 12 bases. Germline CDR1 MNHEY, CDR2 SMNVEV (reference sequence). V was pared by 5 bases and J by 9 bases, with 8 bases of the junction left unmatched. The CDR3 contains 15 residues. CDR3 amino acids: CASSLPSGRAFEQFF. CDR3 coding DNA: TGTGCCAGCAGTCTACCTAGCGGGAGGGCCTTTGAGCAGTTCTTC.

The genes are TRBV27 and TRBJ2-7; 7 bases align to TRBD1. The ends lost 5 bases at V and 9 bases at J; junction bases unmatched: 28. This CDR3 region has 19 residues. Germline loops: CDR1 MNHEY, CDR2 SMNVEV (reference sequence). CDR3 nucleotides: TGTGCCAGCAGTCCGCCACCGGGACAGTACTCCTATCGCACGGGCGGGCAGTACTTC. This encodes CASSPPPGQYSYRTGGQYF.

This clonotype has only one observation. The chain couples TRBV20-1 to TRBJ1-1; a possible D gene is TRBD1 (5 bases). V was trimmed by 6 bases and J by 5 bases, leaving 19 bases between them. The germline CDR1 and CDR2 sequences are DFQATT and SNEGSKA (reference sequence). This CDR3 has 14 residues. The CDR3 nucleotides are TGCAGTGCCACCGGCGGGGGGATCTTGACTGAAGCTTTCTTT. The encoded protein is CSATGGGILTEAFF.

The genes are TRBV6-1 and TRBJ2-7; 12 bases line up with TRBD2. This CDR3 region has 15 residues. CDR1 and CDR2 (germline): MNHNS, SASEGT. J was trimmed by 7 bases and V by 6 bases; bases with no gene match: 10. This CDR3 is CASRPTGLAGKEQYV. CDR3 nucleotides: TGTGCCAGCAGACCAACTGGACTAGCGGGAAAAGAGCAGTACGTC.

This chain uses TRBV20-1 with TRBJ2-7, with D unclear. The CDR3 loop spans 11 amino acids. The V end lost 3 bases, the J end lost 6 bases, and 9 bases lay between the germline ends. From germline, CDR1 is DFQATT and CDR2 SNEGSKA (reference sequence). The DNA for the CDR3 is TGCAGTGCTAGTACAAAGGGCGAGCAGTACTTC. It yields the protein CSASTKGEQYF.